A selection of T cell receptor beta chains follows, all from one sample in a study of beta chain features in type 1 diabetes. Sequenced by immunoSEQ multiplex PCR; TCRdb stores in-frame clones only, minus some. Of over 200,000 clones listed, roughly 11% are singletons. The sequenced sample consisted of naive CD4+ T cells from blood. These receptors came from a man younger than 45 with type 1 diabetes. The CDR3 runs from the conserved cysteine through the conserved F or W. D genes are given only for firm matches. Size tells how often a clone was seen (once, few, many) or the class of an expanded clone, and some rows leave it out.

j_call,cdr3_length,v_call,d_call,clone_size,cdr3_nt,cdr3_aa
TRBJ1-1,13,TRBV2,NA,few,TGTGCCAGCAGTGAAGCTGAGGCCACTGAAGCTTTCTTT,CASSEAEATEAFF
TRBJ2-7,13,TRBV30,NA,NA,TGTGCCTGGAGTTCCCTCAGGGAGGCCGAGCAGTACTTC,CAWSSLREAEQYF
TRBJ2-6,16,TRBV5-6,TRBD1,NA,TGTGCCAGCAGCCTAGACAGGGGCTCTGGGGCCAACGTCCTGACTTTC,CASSLDRGSGANVLTF
TRBJ2-7,13,TRBV10-3,TRBD1,NA,TGTGCCAGCCGGGGGACAGGGTTGTACGAGCAGTACTTC,CASRGTGLYEQYF
TRBJ1-5,14,TRBV7-3,TRBD1,few,TGTGCCAGCAGCCGGACAGGGGACGGACAGCCCCAGCATTTT,CASSRTGDGQPQHF
TRBJ2-5,16,TRBV6-5,NA,NA,TGTGCCAGCAGTTACCAGGGACTGCAGTTCGGGGAGACCCAGTACTTC,CASSYQGLQFGETQYF
TRBJ2-1,13,TRBV4-1,NA,NA,TGCGCCAGCAGCCAAGATTTAGGCAGGGGACGGTTCTTC,CASSQDLGRGRFF
TRBJ1-5,20,TRBV23-1,NA,NA,TGCGCCAGCAGACGCCGGGGGGGTCTCACGGGGTCGGGTAGCAATCAGCCCCAGCATTTT,CASRRRGGLTGSGSNQPQHF
TRBJ2-1,15,TRBV6-6,TRBD2,NA,TGTGCCAGCAGTACCGGGACTAGCGGGGCAAATGAGCAGTTCTTC,CASSTGTSGANEQFF
TRBJ1-6,15,TRBV6-5,TRBD1,few,TGTGCCAGCAGTTACTCGGGACAGGGCGGGTCACCCCTCCACTTT,CASSYSGQGGSPLHF
TRBJ2-2,13,TRBV10-3,TRBD1,NA,TGTGCCATCAGTGAACGGACAGGGTGGGAGCTGTTTTTT,CAISERTGWELFF
TRBJ1-2,12,TRBV29-1,TRBD1,few,TGCAGCGGCGCCGGGACAGGGACCGGCTACACCTTC,CSGAGTGTGYTF
TRBJ2-3,14,TRBV19,NA,NA,TGTGCCAGTTGGGGGACTTCTAGCACAGATACGCAGTATTTT,CASWGTSSTDTQYF
TRBJ2-3,20,TRBV15,TRBD1,few,TGTGCCACCAGCAGGAAGGTGACAGGGGCCTGGAAAGTTGGCACAGATACGCAGTATTTT,CATSRKVTGAWKVGTDTQYF
TRBJ2-5,14,TRBV15,NA,few,TGTGCCACCAGCAGAGATATAAACCAAGAGACCCAGTACTTC,CATSRDINQETQYF
TRBJ2-7,14,TRBV18,TRBD1,NA,TGTGCCAGCTCACCCGGGACAGGTAGAAACGAGCAGTACTTC,CASSPGTGRNEQYF
TRBJ2-5,14,TRBV5-1,TRBD1,NA,TGCGCCAGCAGGCCGGGACAGCCTCGAGAGACCCAGTACTTC,CASRPGQPRETQYF
TRBJ1-1,15,TRBV5-4,NA,NA,TGTGCCAGCAGCCCGGGGGGGGGTCGGATAACTGAAGCTTTCTTT,CASSPGGGRITEAFF
TRBJ1-2,16,TRBV4-1,TRBD1,few,TGCGCCAGCAGCCAGTACACAGGGGAGAGGAACTATGGCTACACCTTC,CASSQYTGERNYGYTF
TRBJ1-2,14,TRBV28,TRBD1,NA,TGTGCCAGCAGCTCGGGACAGGGGGTGTATGGCTACACCTTC,CASSSGQGVYGYTF
TRBJ2-1,15,TRBV27,TRBD1,few,TGTGCCAGCAGTTTATTGGGGACAGGATTCAATGAGCAGTTCTTC,CASSLLGTGFNEQFF
TRBJ2-3,14,TRBV7-2,NA,NA,TGTGCCAGCAGCTTAGTTACAGCCCCAGATACGCAGTATTTT,CASSLVTAPDTQYF
TRBJ2-7,15,TRBV5-1,NA,NA,TGCGCCAGCAGCCCGTGGGCTACAGGTGAAGCGGGGCAGTACTTC,CASSPWATGEAGQYF
TRBJ2-1,19,TRBV9,TRBD2,few,TGTGCCAGCAGCGAAGCCTCCGGGACTAGCGGGGGGGCCACAAATGAGCAGTTCTTC,CASSEASGTSGGATNEQFF
TRBJ2-3,14,TRBV7-3,NA,NA,TGTGCCAGCAGCTTATGGGGGGTCACAGATACGCAGTATTTT,CASSLWGVTDTQYF
TRBJ2-3,15,TRBV4-1,NA,few,TGCGCCAGCAGCCAGACAGGTACTAGCACAGATACGCAGTATTTT,CASSQTGTSTDTQYF
TRBJ2-5,15,TRBV5-4,TRBD2,NA,TGTGCCAGCAGCTACCTTAGCGGGGGGGGAGAGACCCAGTACTTC,CASSYLSGGGETQYF
TRBJ2-1,15,TRBV5-1,NA,NA,TGCGCCAGCAGCTTGGCCGCGACTCCGTACAATGAGCAGTTCTTC,CASSLAATPYNEQFF
TRBJ2-3,14,TRBV30,NA,few,TGTGCCTGGAGTTTAGCGAGTTACACAGATACGCAGTATTTT,CAWSLASYTDTQYF
TRBJ1-2,14,TRBV30,NA,NA,TGTGCCTGGAGTTTAGCACCCAATAACTATGGCTACACCTTC,CAWSLAPNNYGYTF
TRBJ2-3,14,TRBV5-4,NA,NA,TGTGCCAGCAGCTTGGGCTTACGGGGGAGGACGCAGTATTTT,CASSLGLRGRTQYF
TRBJ1-6,15,TRBV9,NA,once,TGTGCCAGCAGCGTAGGGCAGTCCTATAATTCACCCCTCCACTTT,CASSVGQSYNSPLHF
TRBJ2-2,16,TRBV14,NA,few,TGTGCCAGCAGCCAACCCGCCGACTCTAACACCGGGGAGCTGTTTTTT,CASSQPADSNTGELFF
TRBJ2-1,15,TRBV6-5,NA,NA,TGTGCCAGCAGATCCCTCGTGTCGGGAGTCAATGAGCAGTTCTTC,CASRSLVSGVNEQFF
TRBJ1-1,11,TRBV29-1,TRBD1,NA,TGCAGCGTATCGGACAGGGCCGACGCTTTCTTT,CSVSDRADAFF
TRBJ1-6,14,TRBV2,NA,NA,TGTGCCAGCAGACCCGACCACAGGGAAGCCGCCCTCCACTTT,CASRPDHREAALHF
TRBJ2-7,13,TRBV27,TRBD1,NA,TGTGCCAGCAGTAGGGACAGCCTTGGGGAGCAGTACTTC,CASSRDSLGEQYF
TRBJ1-1,13,TRBV2,TRBD1,few,TGTGCCACCGGACAGGGGATGAACACTGAAGCTTTCTTT,CATGQGMNTEAFF
TRBJ1-6,17,TRBV7-2,NA,few,TGTGCCAGCAGCCTACGGAGGGACTCCGGGACCCAGGGTGGGATCCACTTT,CASSLRRDSGTQGGIHF